This TCR beta chain was captured by sequencing in a study of blood T cell repertoires in COVID-19. At the level of the study: Samples representing acute and convalescent COVID-19 were sourced from the United States, Italy and Spain. Sources were T cells, B-cell-depleted T cells, or PBMCs; the material itself was cDNA or gDNA.

Per germline, CDR1 SGHNT and CDR2 YYREEE (reference sequence). V was pared by 5 bases and J by 0 bases, with 5 bases of the junction left unmatched. This CDR3 is 16 amino acids long. Original processing notes: Estimation of nucleated cell counts relied on the amplification of reference gene primers. TCRdb keeps only in-frame clones here, not all; method: immunoSEQ multiplex PCR. V, J and clone size were drawn from that table, and D and trimming were deduced from the DNA. Altogether over 50,000 clones are present, 86% being singletons, with the ten largest covering approximately 10%. The sequence was obtained from a man in his 70s with active COVID-19. Sequencing was done on a sample of peripheral blood. J is TRBJ1-6 and V is TRBV5-4; 7 nucleotides agree with TRBD1. CDR3 in DNA: TGTGCCAGCAGTCGGGACAGTAGCTCCTATAATTCACCCCTCCACTTT. Translation gives CASSRDSSSYNSPLHF.